Presented here are 27 T cell receptor beta chains from one specimen sequenced in a study of T cells expressing NK-cell markers. TCRdb reprocessed the 5' RACE reads; each CDR3 protein has one entry and no DNA is given. The sample has a few hundred thousand distinct CDR3 sequences. The source material was blood T cells: a sorted CD56 or NKG2C T cell subset, CD4+ or CD8+ T cells, or bulk PBMC T cells (not recorded which). Receptor source: a man aged 18-75 years in good health.

The V and J genes are TRBV27 and TRBJ2-1; absent DNA, TCRdb's TRBD2 call cannot be checked. The CDR3 consists of 15 residues. CDR1 is MNHEY, CDR2 SMNVEV, per germline (reference sequence). The CDR3 region is CASSSPGLHYNEQFF.

The rearrangement joins TRBV5-1 to TRBJ2-3; TCRdb's D gene call, TRBD2, goes unchecked for lack of DNA. CDR3 size: 16 residues. Germline V lookup: CDR1 SGHRS, CDR2 YFSETQ. CDR3 residues: CASSRQRGGLGDTQYF.

The rearrangement links TRBV20-1 to TRBJ1-2; checking the TCRdb D call of TRBD1 is not possible without DNA. CDR3 size: 14 residues. The germline V gene encodes CDR1 DFQATT and CDR2 SNEGSKA (reference sequence). The CDR3 region is CSAPVTGGNYGYTF.

The V call is TRBV18, the J call TRBJ2-5. Germline V gene lookup returns CDR1 KGHSH and CDR2 LQKENI. The CDR3 covers 15 residues. The chain's CDR3 is CASSPRGASQETQYF.

The chain carries TRBV12-3 or TRBV12-4 and TRBJ1-2; the TCRdb D gene call, TRBD1, has no DNA to confirm it. This CDR3 has 13 residues. CDR3 residues: CASSLRTGDGYTF.

The chain has TRBV29-1 and TRBJ1-4; the D gene TCRdb calls, TRBD1, cannot be checked with no DNA. The CDR3 consists of 14 residues. Germline V lookup: CDR1 SQVTM, CDR2 ANQGSEA. The chain's CDR3 is CSATSGTAHEKLFF.

The genes are TRBV12-3 or TRBV12-4 and TRBJ2-2; TCRdb's D call of TRBD1 is untestable without DNA. This CDR3 has 14 residues. CDR3 sequence: CASYSRQIAGELFF.

V and J are TRBV11-2 and TRBJ2-3; TCRdb calls TRBD1, which cannot be checked without DNA. Germline CDR1 and CDR2: SGHAT and FQNNGV. This CDR3 has 19 residues. This CDR3 reads CASSPPGQGIYASTDTQYF. Filled out from reference TRBV11-2 and TRBJ2-3, the complete variable domain reads EAGVAQSPRYKIIEKRQSVAFWCNPISGHATLYWYQQILGQGPKLLIQFQNNGVVDDSQLPKDRFSAERLKGVDSTLKIQPAKLEDSAVYLCASSPPGQGIYASTDTQYFGPGTRLTVL.

The chain has TRBV5-5 and TRBJ2-3; TCRdb picks TRBD2, but there is no DNA to check that call. The CDR3 loop spans 15 amino acids. Germline V gene sequence: CDR1 SGHKS, CDR2 YYEKEE (reference sequence). CDR3 sequence reads: CASSGTRGGPGTQYF.

This chain connects TRBV30 to TRBJ2-7; TCRdb reports TRBD1, a call that lacks DNA to check it against. CDR1 is GTSNPN, CDR2 SVGIG, per germline (reference sequence). The CDR3 covers 16 residues. CDR3: CAWSPPNEGSSYEQYF.

This chain joins TRBV6-5 and TRBJ1-2; TCRdb names TRBD1, which stays unverified in the absence of DNA. From germline, CDR1 is MNHEY and CDR2 SVGAGI. This CDR3 is 13 amino acids long. CDR3 region: CASSSPGTGYYTF.

CDR3: CASSWRAEQPQHF. The chain links TRBV6-5 to TRBJ1-5. The CDR3 contains 13 residues. The V gene's germline CDR1 is MNHEY and CDR2 SVGAGI.

The chain combines TRBV6-1 with TRBJ2-2. The V gene's germline CDR1 is MNHNS and CDR2 SASEGT. This CDR3 contains 14 residues. CDR3 sequence: CASTVEGNTGELFF.

This chain connects TRBV7-8 to TRBJ1-2; the TCRdb call, TRBD1, lacks DNA for checking. Germline V lookup: CDR1 SGHVS, CDR2 FQNEAQ. The CDR3 spans 14 residues. The CDR3 reads CASSPGGQHYGYTF.

J is TRBJ1-2 and V is TRBV5-1; the D call of TRBD1 rests on TCRdb alone, since no DNA is present to check it. Looked up from germline, CDR1 is SGHRS and CDR2 is YFSETQ. The CDR3 has 14 residues. The CDR3 sequence: CASSQQGAGYGYTF.

J is TRBJ1-6 and V is TRBV20-1. The CDR3 length is 13 residues. CDR1 is DFQATT and CDR2 is SNEGSKA in the germline V gene (reference sequence). This CDR3 reads CSAAGGKNSPLHF.

The rearrangement joins TRBV7-9 to TRBJ2-7; with no DNA, the TCRdb D assignment of TRBD1 cannot be verified. From germline, CDR1 is SEHNR and CDR2 FQNEAQ (reference sequence). The CDR3 sequence is 13 residues long. CDR3 sequence reads: CASNRGTSYEQYF.

The chain has TRBV9 and TRBJ2-3. This CDR3 comprises 13 residues. From germline, CDR1 is SGDLS and CDR2 YYNGEE. The CDR3 sequence is CASSAHTSDTQYF. Combining the CDR3 with reference TRBV9 and TRBJ2-3 gives the whole variable domain DSGVTQTPKHLITATGQRVTLRCSPRSGDLSVYWYQQSLDQGLQFLIQYYNGEERAKGNILERFSAQQFPDLHSELNLSSLELGDSALYFCASSAHTSDTQYFGPGTRLTVL.

The gene calls are TRBV19 and TRBJ2-2; the D call from TCRdb, TRBD1, cannot be confirmed without DNA. CDR3 length: 15 residues. Germline CDR1 reads LNHDA; CDR2 reads SQIVND (reference sequence). CDR3: CASSTGTPITGELFF.

The chain uses TRBV6-1 and TRBJ2-7; TCRdb's assignment of TRBD1 cannot be checked, as there is no DNA. Germline V CDR1 and CDR2: MNHNS, SASEGT. CDR3 length: 14 amino acids. The CDR3 spells CASRARTGAGEQYF.

This sequence joins TRBV29-1 and TRBJ2-3; lacking DNA, the TRBD2 call made by TCRdb goes unchecked. This CDR3 region has 14 residues. In germline, CDR1 is SQVTM, CDR2 ANQGSEA. CDR3: CSAQRGATTDTQYF.

V gene TRBV6-1 combines with J gene TRBJ1-1; TCRdb's assignment of TRBD1 cannot be checked, as there is no DNA. The germline CDR1 and CDR2 sequences are MNHNS and SASEGT. This CDR3 spans 15 amino acids. CDR3 amino acids: CASRRTGALNTEAFF.

The rearrangement uses TRBV12-3 or TRBV12-4 and TRBJ2-7; TCRdb reports TRBD2, a call that lacks DNA to check it against. The CDR3 is 16 amino acids. The CDR3 region is CASSFGLAGGQNEQYF.

This sequence joins TRBV15 and TRBJ1-2; TCRdb proposes TRBD1, but this gene call is untestable without DNA. The CDR3 runs 19 residues. CDR1 LNHNV and CDR2 YYDKDF come from the germline V gene (reference sequence). This CDR3 is CATSRDRTGRSGGLYGYTF.

The chain uses TRBV2 and TRBJ2-7; lacking DNA, the TRBD1 call made by TCRdb goes unchecked. This CDR3 spans 17 amino acids. Germline V gives CDR1 SNHLY, CDR2 FYNNEI. CDR3 amino acids: CASRRLFRDRLDYEQYF.

V is TRBV24-1 and J is TRBJ2-5; no DNA is available, so the TRBD2 call from TCRdb remains unchecked. CDR3 length equals 13 residues. Germline V gene lookup returns CDR1 KGHDR and CDR2 SFDVKD. CDR3 amino acids: CATARGGGETQYF.

The chain recombines TRBV14 with TRBJ2-2. The V gene's germline CDR1 is SGHDN and CDR2 FVKESK. The length of the CDR3 is 15 residues. The CDR3 sequence: CASSQIDPDTGELFF.